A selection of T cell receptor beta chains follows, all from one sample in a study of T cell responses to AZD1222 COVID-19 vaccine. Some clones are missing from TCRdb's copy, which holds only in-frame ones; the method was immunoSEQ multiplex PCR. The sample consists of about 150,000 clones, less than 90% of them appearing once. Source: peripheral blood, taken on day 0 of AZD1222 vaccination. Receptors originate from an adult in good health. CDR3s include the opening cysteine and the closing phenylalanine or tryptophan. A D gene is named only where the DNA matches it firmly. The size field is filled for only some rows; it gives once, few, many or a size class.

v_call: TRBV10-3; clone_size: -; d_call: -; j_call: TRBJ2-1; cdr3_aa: CAISESQQGTSYNEQFF; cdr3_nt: TGTGCCATCAGTGAGTCCCAACAAGGGACCTCATACAATGAGCAGTTCTTC
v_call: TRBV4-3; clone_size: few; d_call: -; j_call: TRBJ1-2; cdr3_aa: CASSQEPYQAAWGYTF; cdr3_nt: TGCGCCAGCAGCCAAGAACCCTATCAGGCGGCTTGGGGCTACACCTTC
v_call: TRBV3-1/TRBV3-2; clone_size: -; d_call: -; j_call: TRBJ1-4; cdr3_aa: CASRSSFGDEKLFF; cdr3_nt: TGTGCCAGCAGGTCTTCGTTTGGGGATGAAAAACTGTTTTTT
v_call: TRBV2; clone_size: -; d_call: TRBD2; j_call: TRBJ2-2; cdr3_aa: CASRGLAGGTGELFF; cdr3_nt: TGTGCCAGCAGAGGACTAGCGGGGGGCACCGGGGAGCTGTTTTTT
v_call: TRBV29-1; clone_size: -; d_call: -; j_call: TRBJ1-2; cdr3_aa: CSASLGRDYGYTF; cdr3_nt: TGCAGCGCCTCCCTCGGGCGCGACTATGGCTACACCTTC
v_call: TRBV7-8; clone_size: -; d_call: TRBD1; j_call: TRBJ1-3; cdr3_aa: CASSTGTASGNTIYF; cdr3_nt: TGTGCCAGCAGCACCGGGACAGCCTCTGGAAACACCATATATTTT
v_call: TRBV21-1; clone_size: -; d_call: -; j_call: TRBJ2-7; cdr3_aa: CASSRGEKPVSYEQYF; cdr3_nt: TGTGCCAGCAGCAGAGGAGAGAAGCCGGTGTCCTACGAGCAGTACTTC
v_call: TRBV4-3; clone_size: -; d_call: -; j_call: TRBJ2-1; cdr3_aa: CASSQDSQGTWNEQFF; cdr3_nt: TGCGCCAGCAGCCAAGATTCCCAAGGGACGTGGAATGAGCAGTTCTTC
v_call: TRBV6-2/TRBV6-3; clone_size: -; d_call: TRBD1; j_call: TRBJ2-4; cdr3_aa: CASSYLTGGTNIQYF; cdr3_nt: TGTGCCAGCAGTTACTTGACAGGGGGGACAAACATTCAGTACTTC
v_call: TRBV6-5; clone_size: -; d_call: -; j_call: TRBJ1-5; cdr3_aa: CASSQGSSQPQHF; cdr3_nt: TGTGCCAGCAGTCAGGGGAGTAGTCAGCCCCAGCATTTT
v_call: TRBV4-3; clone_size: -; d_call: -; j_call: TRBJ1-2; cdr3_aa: CASSQEPIGARGNYGYTF; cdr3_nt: TGCGCCAGCAGCCAAGAGCCCATAGGGGCCAGGGGAAACTATGGCTACACCTTC
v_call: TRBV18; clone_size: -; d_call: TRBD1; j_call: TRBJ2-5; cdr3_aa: CASSLTGGWETQYF; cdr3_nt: TGTGCCAGCTCACTGACAGGGGGCTGGGAGACCCAGTACTTC
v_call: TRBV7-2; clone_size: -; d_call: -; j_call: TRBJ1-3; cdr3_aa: CASSASRLDGNTIYF; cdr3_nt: TGTGCCAGCAGCGCGTCACGATTGGACGGAAACACCATATATTTT
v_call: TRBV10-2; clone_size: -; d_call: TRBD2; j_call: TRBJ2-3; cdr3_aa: CASSPGLGDTQYF; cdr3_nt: TGCGCCAGCAGTCCGGGACTAGGAGATACGCAGTATTTT
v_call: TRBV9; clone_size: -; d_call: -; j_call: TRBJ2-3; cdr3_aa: CASSLRTSTDTQYF; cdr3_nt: TGTGCCAGCAGCCTACGGACGAGCACAGATACGCAGTATTTT
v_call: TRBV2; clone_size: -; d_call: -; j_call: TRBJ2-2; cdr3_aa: CASTDTGELFF; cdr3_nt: TGTGCCAGCACGGACACCGGGGAGCTGTTTTTT
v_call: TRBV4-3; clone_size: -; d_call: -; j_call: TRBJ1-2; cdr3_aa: CASSQASREIYGYTF; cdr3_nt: TGCGCCAGCAGCCAAGCGAGCAGGGAAATCTATGGCTACACCTTC
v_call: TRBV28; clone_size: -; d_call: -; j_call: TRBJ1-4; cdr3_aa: CASRSLGGGNEKLFF; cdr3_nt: TGTGCCAGCAGGTCCCTGGGGGGAGGTAATGAAAAACTGTTTTTT
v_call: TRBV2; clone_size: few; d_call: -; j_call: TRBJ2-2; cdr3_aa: CASSTGRYTGELFF; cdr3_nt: TGTGCCAGCAGTACCGGACGGTACACCGGGGAGCTGTTTTTT
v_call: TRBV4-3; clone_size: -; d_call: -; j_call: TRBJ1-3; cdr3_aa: CASSQDGGNTIYF; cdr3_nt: TGCGCCAGCAGCCAAGATGGTGGAAACACCATATATTTT
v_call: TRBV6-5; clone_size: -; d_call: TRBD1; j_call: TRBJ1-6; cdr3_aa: CASSSRDRGGSPLHF; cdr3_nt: TGTGCCAGCAGCTCTAGGGACAGGGGAGGCTCACCCCTCCACTTT
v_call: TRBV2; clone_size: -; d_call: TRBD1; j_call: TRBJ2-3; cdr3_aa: CASSARTGGADTQYF; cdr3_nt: TGTGCCAGCAGTGCTCGGACAGGGGGTGCAGATACGCAGTATTTT
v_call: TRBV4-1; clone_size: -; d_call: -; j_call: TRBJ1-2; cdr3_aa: CASSQEGTTGSGYTF; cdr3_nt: TGCGCCAGCAGCCAAGAAGGCACTACGGGGAGTGGCTACACCTTC
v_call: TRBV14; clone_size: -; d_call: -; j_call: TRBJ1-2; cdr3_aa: CASSQFRGANYGYTF; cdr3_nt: TGTGCCAGCAGCCAATTCCGGGGCGCGAACTATGGCTACACCTTC
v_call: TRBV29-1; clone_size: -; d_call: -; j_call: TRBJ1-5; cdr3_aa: CSVVDGNNQPQHF; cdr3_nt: TGCAGCGTAGTAGACGGTAACAATCAGCCCCAGCATTTT
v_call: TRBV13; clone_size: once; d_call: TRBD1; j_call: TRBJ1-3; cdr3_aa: CASSYSGQHSGNTIYF; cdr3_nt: TGTGCCAGCAGCTACTCGGGACAGCACTCTGGAAACACCATATATTTT
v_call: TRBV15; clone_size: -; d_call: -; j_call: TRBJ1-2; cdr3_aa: CATSRGREGHYGYTF; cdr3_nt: TGTGCCACCAGCAGAGGCAGGGAGGGCCACTATGGCTACACCTTC
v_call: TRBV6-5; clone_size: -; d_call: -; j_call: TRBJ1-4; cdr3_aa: CATVQSHANEKLFF; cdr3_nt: TGTGCCACCGTCCAGTCTCACGCTAATGAAAAACTGTTTTTT
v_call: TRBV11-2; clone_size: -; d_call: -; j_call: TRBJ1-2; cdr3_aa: CASSLEVRSYGYTF; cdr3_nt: TGTGCCAGCAGCTTAGAAGTTAGGAGTTATGGCTACACCTTC
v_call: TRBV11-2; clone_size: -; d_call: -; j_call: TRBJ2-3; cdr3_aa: CASSLEGLTDTQYF; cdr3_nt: TGTGCCAGCAGCTTAGAGGGGTTGACAGATACGCAGTATTTT
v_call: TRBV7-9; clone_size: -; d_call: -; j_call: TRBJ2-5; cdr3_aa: CASTKSFGLETQYF; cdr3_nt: TGTGCCAGCACCAAATCCTTCGGGCTAGAGACCCAGTACTTC
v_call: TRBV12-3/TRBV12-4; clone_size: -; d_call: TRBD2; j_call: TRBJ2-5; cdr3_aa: CASRGGVKTQYF; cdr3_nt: TGTGCCAGCCGGGGGGGGGTCAAGACCCAGTACTTC
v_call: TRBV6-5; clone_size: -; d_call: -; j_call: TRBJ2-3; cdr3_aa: CASKPGQGGWNTQYF; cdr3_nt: TGTGCCAGTAAACCCGGGCAGGGGGGTTGGAATACGCAGTATTTT
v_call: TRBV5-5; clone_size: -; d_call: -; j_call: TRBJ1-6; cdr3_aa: CASSLPTENSPLHF; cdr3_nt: TGTGCCAGCAGCTTGCCGACGGAGAATTCACCCCTCCACTTT
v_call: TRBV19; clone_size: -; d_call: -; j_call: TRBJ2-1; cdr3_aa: CASSIAISSYNEQFF; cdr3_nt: TGTGCCAGTAGTATTGCGATTAGCTCCTACAATGAGCAGTTCTTC
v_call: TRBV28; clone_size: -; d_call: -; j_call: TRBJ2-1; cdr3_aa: CASSLPANEQFF; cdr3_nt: TGTGCCAGCAGTTTACCTGCCAATGAGCAGTTCTTC
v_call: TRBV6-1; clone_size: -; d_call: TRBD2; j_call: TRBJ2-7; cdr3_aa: CASSSSGGAFYEQYF; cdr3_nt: TGTGCCAGCAGTTCTAGCGGGGGGGCCTTCTACGAGCAGTACTTC
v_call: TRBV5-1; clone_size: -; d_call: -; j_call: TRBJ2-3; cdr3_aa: CASSLGGGSADTQYF; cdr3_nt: TGCGCCAGCAGCTTGGGTGGGGGTTCGGCAGATACGCAGTATTTT
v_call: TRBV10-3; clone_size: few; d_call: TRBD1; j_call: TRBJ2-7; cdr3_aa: CAISEQGGQGAGEQYF; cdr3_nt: TGTGCCATCAGTGAGCAGGGAGGACAGGGGGCAGGCGAGCAGTACTTC
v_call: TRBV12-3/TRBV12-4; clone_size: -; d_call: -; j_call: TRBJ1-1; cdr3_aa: CASSGQMNTEAFF; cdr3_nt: TGTGCCAGCAGCGGGCAGATGAACACTGAAGCTTTCTTT
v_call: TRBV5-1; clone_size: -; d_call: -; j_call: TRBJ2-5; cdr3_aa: CASSLGTQIQETQYF; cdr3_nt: TGCGCCAGCAGCTTGGGCACCCAGATCCAAGAGACCCAGTACTTC
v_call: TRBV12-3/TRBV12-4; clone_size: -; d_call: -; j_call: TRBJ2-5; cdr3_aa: CASSLGTKETQYF; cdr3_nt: TGTGCCAGCAGTTTAGGGACGAAGGAGACCCAGTACTTC
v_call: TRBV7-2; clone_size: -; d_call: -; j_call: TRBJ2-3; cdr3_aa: CASSPAGPPSSPGF; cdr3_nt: TGTGCCAGCAGCCCGGCCGGGCCCCCCAGTAGTCCGGGGTTT
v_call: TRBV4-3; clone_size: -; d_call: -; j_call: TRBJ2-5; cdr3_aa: CASSQAWQETQYF; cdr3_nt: TGCGCCAGCAGCCAAGCCTGGCAAGAGACCCAGTACTTC
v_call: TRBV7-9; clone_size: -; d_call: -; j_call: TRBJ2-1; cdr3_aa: CASSFLNEQFF; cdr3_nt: TGTGCCAGCAGCTTCTTGAATGAGCAGTTCTTC
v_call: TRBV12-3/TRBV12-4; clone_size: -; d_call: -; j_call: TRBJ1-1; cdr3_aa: CASKRPGGEAFF; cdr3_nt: TGTGCCAGCAAAAGGCCCGGGGGAGAAGCTTTCTTT
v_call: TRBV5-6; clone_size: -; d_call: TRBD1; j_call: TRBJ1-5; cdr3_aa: CASSFRPTGGNNQPQHF; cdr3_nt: TGTGCCAGCAGTTTCCGACCGACAGGGGGAAACAATCAGCCCCAGCATTTT
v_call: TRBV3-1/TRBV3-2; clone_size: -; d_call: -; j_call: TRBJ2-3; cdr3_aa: CASSQNLGTDTQYF; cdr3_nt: TGTGCCAGCAGCCAAAATCTAGGGACAGATACGCAGTATTTT
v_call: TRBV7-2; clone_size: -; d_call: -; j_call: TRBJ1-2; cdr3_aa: CASSLQGYGYTF; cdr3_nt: TGTGCCAGCAGCTTACAGGGATATGGCTACACCTTC
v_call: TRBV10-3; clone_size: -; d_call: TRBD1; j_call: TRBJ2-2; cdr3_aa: CAISAGQGTSNTGELFF; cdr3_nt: TGTGCCATCAGTGCGGGACAGGGCACCTCGAACACCGGGGAGCTGTTTTTT
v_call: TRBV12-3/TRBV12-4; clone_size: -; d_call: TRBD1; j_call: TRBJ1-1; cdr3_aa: CASSFTGDTEAFF; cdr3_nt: TGTGCCAGCAGTTTTACAGGGGACACTGAAGCTTTCTTT
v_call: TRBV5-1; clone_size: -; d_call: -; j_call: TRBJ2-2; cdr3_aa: CASSLTGQTTGELFF; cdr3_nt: TGCGCCAGCAGCCTTACCGGACAGACTACCGGGGAGCTGTTTTTT
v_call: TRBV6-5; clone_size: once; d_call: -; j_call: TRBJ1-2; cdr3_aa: CASSRSPSSNYGYTF; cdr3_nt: TGTGCCAGCAGCCGAAGTCCCAGCTCTAACTATGGCTACACCTTC
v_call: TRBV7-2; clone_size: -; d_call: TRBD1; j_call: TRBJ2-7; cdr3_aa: CASSSDRVSSYEQYF; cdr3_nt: TGTGCCAGCAGCTCCGACAGGGTCAGCTCCTACGAGCAGTACTTC
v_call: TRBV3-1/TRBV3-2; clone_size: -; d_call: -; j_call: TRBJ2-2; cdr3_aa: CASSHPGEVSGELFF; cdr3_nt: TGTGCCAGCAGCCACCCCGGGGAGGTGAGCGGGGAGCTGTTTTTT